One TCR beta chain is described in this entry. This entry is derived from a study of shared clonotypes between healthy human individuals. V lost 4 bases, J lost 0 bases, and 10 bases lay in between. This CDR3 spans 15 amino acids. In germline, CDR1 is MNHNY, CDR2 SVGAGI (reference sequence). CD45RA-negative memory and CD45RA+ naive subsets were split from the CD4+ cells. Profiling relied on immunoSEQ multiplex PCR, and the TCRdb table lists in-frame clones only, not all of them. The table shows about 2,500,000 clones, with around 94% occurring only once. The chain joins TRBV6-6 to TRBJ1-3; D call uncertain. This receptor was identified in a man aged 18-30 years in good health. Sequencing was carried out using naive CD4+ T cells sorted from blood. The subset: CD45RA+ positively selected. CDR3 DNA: TGTGCCAGCAGTTTCAGCCCGATCTCTGGAAACACCATATATTTT. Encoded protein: CASSFSPISGNTIYF.